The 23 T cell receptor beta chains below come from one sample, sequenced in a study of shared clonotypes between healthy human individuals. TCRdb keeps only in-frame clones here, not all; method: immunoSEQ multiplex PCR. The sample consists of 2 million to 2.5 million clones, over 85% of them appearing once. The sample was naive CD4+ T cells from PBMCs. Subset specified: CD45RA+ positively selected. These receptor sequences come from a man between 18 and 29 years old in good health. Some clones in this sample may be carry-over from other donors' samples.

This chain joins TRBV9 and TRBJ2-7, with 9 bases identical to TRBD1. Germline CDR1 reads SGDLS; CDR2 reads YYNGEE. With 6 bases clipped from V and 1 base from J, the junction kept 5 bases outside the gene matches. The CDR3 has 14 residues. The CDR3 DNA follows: TGTGCCAGCACTCGAGGGACAGGGTCCTACGAGCAGTACTTC. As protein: CASTRGTGSYEQYF.

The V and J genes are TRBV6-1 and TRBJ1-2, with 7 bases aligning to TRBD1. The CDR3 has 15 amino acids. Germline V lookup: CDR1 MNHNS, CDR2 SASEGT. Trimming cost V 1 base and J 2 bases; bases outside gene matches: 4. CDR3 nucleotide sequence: TGTGCCAGCAGTGAAGGTCACAGGGGAAACTATGGCTACACCTTC. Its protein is CASSEGHRGNYGYTF.

CDR3 amino acids: CASSRGGADTQYF. The CDR3 nucleotides read TGTGCCAGCAGTCGGGGGGGCGCAGATACGCAGTATTTT. The chain uses TRBV2 and TRBJ2-3, with 8 nucleotides matching TRBD2. J gave up 4 bases and V 5 bases, and 2 bases lay outside the gene matches. In germline, CDR1 is SNHLY, CDR2 FYNNEI. The CDR3 is 13 amino acids. Using reference TRBV2 and TRBJ2-3 for the parts outside the CDR3, the full variable domain is EPEVTQTPSHQVTQMGQEVILRCVPISNHLYFYWYRQILGQKVEFLVSFYNNEISEKSEIFDDQFSVERPDGSNFTLKIRSTKLEDSAMYFCASSRGGADTQYFGPGTRLTVL.

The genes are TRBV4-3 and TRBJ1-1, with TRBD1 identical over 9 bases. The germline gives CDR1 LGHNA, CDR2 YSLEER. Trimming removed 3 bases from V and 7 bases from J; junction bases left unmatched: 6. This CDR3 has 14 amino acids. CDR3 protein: CASSHIGQGNEAFF. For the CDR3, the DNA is TGCGCCAGCAGCCACATTGGACAGGGGAATGAAGCTTTCTTT.

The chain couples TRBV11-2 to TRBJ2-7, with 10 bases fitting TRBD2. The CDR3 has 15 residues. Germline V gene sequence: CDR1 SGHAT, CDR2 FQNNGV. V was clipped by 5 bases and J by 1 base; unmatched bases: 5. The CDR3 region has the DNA TGTGCCAGCAGCCACGGACTAGCGGAATCCTACGAGCAGTACTTC. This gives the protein CASSHGLAESYEQYF.

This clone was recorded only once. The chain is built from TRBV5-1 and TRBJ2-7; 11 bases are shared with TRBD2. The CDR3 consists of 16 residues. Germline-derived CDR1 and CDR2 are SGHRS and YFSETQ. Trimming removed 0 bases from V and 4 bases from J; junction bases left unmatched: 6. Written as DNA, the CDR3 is TGCGCCAGCAGCTTGGCGTTGGGGACTAGCGGTTACGAGCAGTACTTC. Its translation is CASSLALGTSGYEQYF.

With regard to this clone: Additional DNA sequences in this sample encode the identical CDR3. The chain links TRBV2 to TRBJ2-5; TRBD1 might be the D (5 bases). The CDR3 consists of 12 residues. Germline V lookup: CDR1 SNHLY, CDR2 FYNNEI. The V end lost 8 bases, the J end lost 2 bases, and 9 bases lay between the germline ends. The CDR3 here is CASRDRQETQYF. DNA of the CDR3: TGTGCCAGCCGAGACAGACAAGAGACCCAGTACTTC.

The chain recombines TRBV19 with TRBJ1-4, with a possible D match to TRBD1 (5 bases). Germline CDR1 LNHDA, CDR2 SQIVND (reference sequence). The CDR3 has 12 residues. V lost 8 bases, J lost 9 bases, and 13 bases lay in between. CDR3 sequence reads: CASEGSLKKLFF. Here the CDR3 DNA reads TGTGCCAGTGAGGGGAGTCTGAAAAAACTGTTTTTT. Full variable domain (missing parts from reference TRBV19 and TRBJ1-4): DGGITQSPKYLFRKEGQNVTLSCEQNLNHDAMYWYRQDPGQGLRLIYYSQIVNDFQKGDIAEGYSVSREKKESFPLTVTSAQKNPTAFYLCASEGSLKKLFFGSGTQLSVL.

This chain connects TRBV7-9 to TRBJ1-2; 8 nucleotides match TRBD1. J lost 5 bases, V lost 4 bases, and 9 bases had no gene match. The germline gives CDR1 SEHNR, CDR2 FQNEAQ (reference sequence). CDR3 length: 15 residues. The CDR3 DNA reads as TGTGCCAGCAGCTCTGGCTTCGACAGGGGTTATGGCTACACCTTC. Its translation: CASSSGFDRGYGYTF.

CDR3 nucleotides: TGTGCCAGTACGGAGACAGGGGCCTACGAGCAGTACTTC. It codes for CASTETGAYEQYF. The rearrangement uses TRBV19 and TRBJ2-7, with 8 bases aligning to TRBD1. The germline V gene has CDR1 LNHDA and CDR2 SQIVND (reference sequence). Trimming cost V 7 bases and J 2 bases; bases outside gene matches: 4. The CDR3 has 13 amino acids.

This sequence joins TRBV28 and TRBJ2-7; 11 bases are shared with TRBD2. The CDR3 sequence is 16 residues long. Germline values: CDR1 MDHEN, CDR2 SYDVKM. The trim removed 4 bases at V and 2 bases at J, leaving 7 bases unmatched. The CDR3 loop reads CASSSLAGGTTYEQYF. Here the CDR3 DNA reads TGTGCCAGCAGTTCCCTAGCGGGAGGAACTACCTACGAGCAGTACTTC.

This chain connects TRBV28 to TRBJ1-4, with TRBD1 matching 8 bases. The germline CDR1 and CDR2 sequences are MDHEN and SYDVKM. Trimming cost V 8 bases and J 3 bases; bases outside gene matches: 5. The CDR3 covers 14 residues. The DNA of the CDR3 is TGTGCCAGCGCCGACAGGGGCTCTAATGAAAAACTGTTTTTT. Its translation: CASADRGSNEKLFF.

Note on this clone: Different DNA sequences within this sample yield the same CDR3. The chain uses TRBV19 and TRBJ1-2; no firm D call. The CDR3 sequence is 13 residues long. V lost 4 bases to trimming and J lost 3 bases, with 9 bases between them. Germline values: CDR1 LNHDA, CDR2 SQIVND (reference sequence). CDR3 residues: CASSTGRYYGYTF. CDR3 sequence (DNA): TGTGCCAGTAGTACAGGACGGTACTATGGCTACACCTTC.

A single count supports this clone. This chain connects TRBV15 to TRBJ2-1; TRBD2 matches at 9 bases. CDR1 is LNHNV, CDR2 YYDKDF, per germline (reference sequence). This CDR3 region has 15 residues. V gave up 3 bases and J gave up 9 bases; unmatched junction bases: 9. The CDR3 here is CATSSRIAGAIEQFF. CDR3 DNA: TGTGCCACCAGCAGCAGGATAGCGGGAGCGATTGAGCAGTTCTTC.

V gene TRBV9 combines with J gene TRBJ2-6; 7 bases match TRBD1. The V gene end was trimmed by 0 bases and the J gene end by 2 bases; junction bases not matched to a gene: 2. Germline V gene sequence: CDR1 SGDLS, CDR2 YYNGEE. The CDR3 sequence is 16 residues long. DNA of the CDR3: TGTGCCAGCAGCGTAGGAGGGGGCGCTGGGGCCAACGTCCTGACTTTC. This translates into CASSVGGGAGANVLTF.

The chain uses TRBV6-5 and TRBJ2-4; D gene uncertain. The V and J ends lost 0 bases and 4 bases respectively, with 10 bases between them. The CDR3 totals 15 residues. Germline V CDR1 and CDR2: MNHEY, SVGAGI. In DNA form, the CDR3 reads TGTGCCAGCAGTTACTCGAGCATGGCGAAAAACATTCAGTACTTC. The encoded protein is CASSYSSMAKNIQYF.

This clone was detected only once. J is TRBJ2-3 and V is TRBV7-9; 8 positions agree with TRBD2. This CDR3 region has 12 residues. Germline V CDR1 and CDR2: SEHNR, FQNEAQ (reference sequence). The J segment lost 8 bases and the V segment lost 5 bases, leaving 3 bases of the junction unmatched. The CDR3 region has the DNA TGTGCCAGCAGCCCCGGGGGGGGTACGCAGTATTTT. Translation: CASSPGGGTQYF.

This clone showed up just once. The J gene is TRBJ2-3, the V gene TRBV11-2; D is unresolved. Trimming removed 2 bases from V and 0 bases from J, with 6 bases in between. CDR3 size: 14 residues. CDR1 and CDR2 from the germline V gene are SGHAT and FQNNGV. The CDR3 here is CASSLLMSTDTQYF. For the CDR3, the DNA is TGTGCCAGCAGCTTATTAATGAGCACAGATACGCAGTATTTT.

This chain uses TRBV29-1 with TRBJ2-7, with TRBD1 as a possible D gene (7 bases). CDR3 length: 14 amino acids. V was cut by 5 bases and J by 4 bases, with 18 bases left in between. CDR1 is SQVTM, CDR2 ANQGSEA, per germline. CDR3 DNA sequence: TGCAGCGTTCGCAACGACAGGGACTTTTACGAGCAGTACTTC. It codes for CSVRNDRDFYEQYF.

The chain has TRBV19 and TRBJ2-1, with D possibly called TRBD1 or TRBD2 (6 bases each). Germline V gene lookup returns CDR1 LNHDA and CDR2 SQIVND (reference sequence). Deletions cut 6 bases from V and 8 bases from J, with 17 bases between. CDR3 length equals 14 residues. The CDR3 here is CASRRRGAPYEQFF. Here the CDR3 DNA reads TGTGCCAGTAGGCGTAGGGGGGCTCCCTATGAGCAGTTCTTC.

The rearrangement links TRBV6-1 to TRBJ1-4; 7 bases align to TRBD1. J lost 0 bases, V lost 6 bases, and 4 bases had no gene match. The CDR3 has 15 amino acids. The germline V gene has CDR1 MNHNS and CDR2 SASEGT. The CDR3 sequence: CASRGTAATNEKLFF. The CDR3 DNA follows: TGTGCCAGCAGAGGGACAGCCGCAACTAATGAAAAACTGTTTTTT.

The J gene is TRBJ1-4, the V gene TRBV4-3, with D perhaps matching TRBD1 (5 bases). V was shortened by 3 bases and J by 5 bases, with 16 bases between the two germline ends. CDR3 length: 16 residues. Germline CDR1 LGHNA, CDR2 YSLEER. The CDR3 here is CASSQVPGPVNEKLFF. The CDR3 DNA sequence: TGCGCCAGCAGCCAGGTCCCGGGACCGGTAAATGAAAAACTGTTTTTT.

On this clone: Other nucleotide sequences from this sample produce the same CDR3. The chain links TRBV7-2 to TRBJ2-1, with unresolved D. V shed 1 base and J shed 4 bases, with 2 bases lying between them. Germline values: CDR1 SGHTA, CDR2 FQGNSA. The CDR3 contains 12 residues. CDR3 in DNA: TGTGCCAGCAGCTTAGTTTACAATGAGCAGTTCTTC. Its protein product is CASSLVYNEQFF.